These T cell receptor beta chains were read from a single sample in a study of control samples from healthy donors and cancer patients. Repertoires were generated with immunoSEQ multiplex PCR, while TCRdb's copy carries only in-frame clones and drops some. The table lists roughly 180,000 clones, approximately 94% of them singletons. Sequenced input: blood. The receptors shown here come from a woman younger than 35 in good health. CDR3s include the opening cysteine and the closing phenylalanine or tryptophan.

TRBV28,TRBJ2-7,CASSLAGAPYEQYF
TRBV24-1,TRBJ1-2,CATSDPRDRFYGYTF
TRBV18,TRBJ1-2,CASSPDLGAHGYTF
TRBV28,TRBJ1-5,CASSFETGVMQPQHF
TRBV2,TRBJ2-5,CASRWDPAGETQYF
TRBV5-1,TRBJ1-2,CASSLGVAANYGYTF
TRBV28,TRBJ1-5,CASSLESWDSQPQHF
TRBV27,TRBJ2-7,CASSLVGGVSYEQYF
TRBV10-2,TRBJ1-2,CASSLQGAGVYGYTF
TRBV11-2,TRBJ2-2,CASSLDRNTGELFF
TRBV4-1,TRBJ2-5,CASSQGGTVQETQYF
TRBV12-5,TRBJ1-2,CASGSERHGYTF
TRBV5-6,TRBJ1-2,CASSLRQLYGYTF
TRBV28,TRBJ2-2,CASSLRGVRRELFF
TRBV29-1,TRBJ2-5,CSVEEGTSTKTQYF
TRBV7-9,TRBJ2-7,CASSRGALTYEQYF
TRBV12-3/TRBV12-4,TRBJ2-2,CASSPGDTGELFF
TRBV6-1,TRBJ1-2,CASSEQRGGGYTF
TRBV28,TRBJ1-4,CASFPGQGYEKLFF
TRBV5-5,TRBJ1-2,CASSPGLSPGYTF
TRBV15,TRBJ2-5,CATSSARLETQYF
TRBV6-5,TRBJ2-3,CASSYWASGGADTQYF
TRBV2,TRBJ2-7,CASSLGQGVREQYF
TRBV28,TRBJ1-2,CASSLPLASYGYTF
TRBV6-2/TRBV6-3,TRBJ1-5,CASSLSGTGFQPQHF
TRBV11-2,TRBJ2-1,CASSLVGLAGYNEQFF
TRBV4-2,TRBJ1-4,CASSQELSPGDRGPEKLFF
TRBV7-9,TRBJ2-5,CASSSSPGGLGETQYF
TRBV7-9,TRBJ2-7,CASSYNAGGGEQYF
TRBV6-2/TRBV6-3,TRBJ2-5,CASSSLRRDRGVSQYF
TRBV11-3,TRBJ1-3,CASSLMSAGNTIYF
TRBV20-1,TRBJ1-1,CSARSDREAFF
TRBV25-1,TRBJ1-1,CASSARQGGSEAFF
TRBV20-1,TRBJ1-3,CSASRGYGNTIYF
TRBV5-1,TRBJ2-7,CASSSSYEQYF